What follows are 13 T cell receptor beta chains derived from one specimen sequenced in a study of siplizumab effects on memory and regulatory T cells. Method: immunoSEQ multiplex PCR; TCRdb's copy keeps in-frame clones and lacks some. The table shows fewer than 110,000 clones, with around 90% occurring only once. Sequenced: non-Treg CD4+ T cells sorted from blood. These receptor sequences come from a human donor in good health.

This clone is a singleton in its sample. The V and J genes are TRBV4-2 and TRBJ2-7; D may be TRBD2 (7 bases). The CDR3 length is 16 residues. V was trimmed by 1 base and J by 0 bases, leaving 13 bases between them. CDR1 is LGHNA, CDR2 YNFKEQ, per germline. CDR3 residues: CASSQGPGGFSYEQYF. The DNA for the CDR3 is TGTGCCAGCAGCCAAGGGCCGGGGGGCTTCTCCTACGAGCAGTACTTC.

This clone was counted once. The gene calls are TRBV5-1 and TRBJ1-4; 9 bases match TRBD1. V lost 7 bases to trimming and J lost 8 bases; unmatched junction nucleotides: 12. The germline V gene has CDR1 SGHRS and CDR2 YFSETQ. The CDR3 contains 15 residues. DNA of the CDR3: TGCGCCAGCGGACCCGCGGGACAGGGAGGAGAAAAACTGTTTTTT. This translates into CASGPAGQGGEKLFF.

The chain combines TRBV9 with TRBJ2-7; the D gene is possibly TRBD2 (6 bases). The CDR3 length is 14 residues. Per the germline V gene, CDR1 is SGDLS and CDR2 is YYNGEE. Trimming left V 3 bases short and J 6 bases short, with 16 bases between. The CDR3 nucleotides are TGTGCCAGCAGCGCCGGGGGTCGAGTGTCCGAGCAGTACTTC. As protein: CASSAGGRVSEQYF.

The CDR3 is CASSLYNQETQYF. The CDR3 DNA follows: TGTGCCAGCAGCTTATATAACCAAGAGACCCAGTACTTC. The chain is built from TRBV7-2 and TRBJ2-5; D gene unclear. Trimming left V 2 bases short and J 0 bases short, with 4 bases between. This CDR3 is 13 amino acids long. The V gene's germline CDR1 is SGHTA and CDR2 FQGNSA.

This clone showed up just once. The rearrangement joins TRBV27 to TRBJ2-1; 8 bases match TRBD2. In germline, CDR1 is MNHEY, CDR2 SMNVEV (reference sequence). The CDR3 is 19 amino acids. V was clipped by 4 bases and J by 0 bases; unmatched bases: 14. CDR3 nucleotide sequence: TGTGCCAGCAGTTCTACCCCAACGGCGGGGGGTCCCTCCTACAATGAGCAGTTCTTC. Translating gives CASSSTPTAGGPSYNEQFF.

V and J are TRBV9 and TRBJ2-1, with TRBD2 matching 9 bases. The V segment lost 4 bases and the J segment 9 bases; nucleotides outside the gene matches: 11. CDR1 is SGDLS, CDR2 YYNGEE, per germline. This CDR3 has 15 amino acids. The CDR3 loop reads CASSPGSGSGIEQFF. The DNA for the CDR3 is TGTGCCAGCAGCCCTGGTAGCGGGAGCGGCATTGAGCAGTTCTTC. The whole variable domain, filled in from reference TRBV9 and TRBJ2-1, reads DSGVTQTPKHLITATGQRVTLRCSPRSGDLSVYWYQQSLDQGLQFLIQYYNGEERAKGNILERFSAQQFPDLHSELNLSSLELGDSALYFCASSPGSGSGIEQFFGPGTRLTVL.

The chain carries TRBV5-1 and TRBJ2-1; a weak D match, TRBD2 (5 bases). From germline, CDR1 is SGHRS and CDR2 YFSETQ. V lost 1 base and J 9 bases, leaving 17 bases between the germline ends. This CDR3 contains 15 residues. In nucleotides, the CDR3 is TGCGCCAGCAGCTTGTTAGCGAATAAAGGGAGTGAGCAGTTCTTC. Its translation is CASSLLANKGSEQFF.

The chain links TRBV6-5 to TRBJ1-5; 9 bases agree with TRBD1. Germline-derived CDR1 and CDR2 are MNHEY and SVGAGI. J lost 3 bases, V lost 6 bases, and 6 bases had no gene match. The CDR3 sequence is 15 residues long. CDR3 loop: CASRPDRGANQPQHF. For the CDR3, the DNA is TGTGCCAGCAGACCTGACAGGGGGGCCAATCAGCCCCAGCATTTT.

The rearrangement links TRBV5-1 to TRBJ2-7; 8 bases map to TRBD2. After removal of 0 bases from V and 4 bases from J, the junction contained 6 bases not matched to a gene. CDR3 length: 15 amino acids. Germline CDR1 and CDR2: SGHRS and YFSETQ. DNA for the CDR3: TGCGCCAGCAGCTTGGAAGGGACTAGGAATTACGAGCAGTACTTC. Amino acids: CASSLEGTRNYEQYF.

The chain recombines TRBV18 with TRBJ2-2; 11 nucleotides line up with TRBD2. This CDR3 comprises 17 residues. CDR1 and CDR2 (germline): KGHSH, LQKENI. With 6 bases clipped from V and 1 base from J, the junction kept 7 bases outside the gene matches. For the CDR3, the DNA is TGTGCCAGCTCCCCTGCTAGCGGGAGGATGAACACCGGGGAGCTGTTTTTT. Protein sequence: CASSPASGRMNTGELFF.

The chain uses TRBV7-8 and TRBJ1-5; no definite D call. Germline loops: CDR1 SGHVS, CDR2 FQNEAQ. The CDR3 has 16 amino acids. Trimming shortened V by 0 bases and J by 6 bases, and 15 bases separated the two germline ends. CDR3 in DNA: TGTGCCAGCAGCTTAGCGCGTTTTCAGACGGGTCAGCCCCAGCATTTT. Protein product: CASSLARFQTGQPQHF.

J is TRBJ1-2 and V is TRBV7-2; unclear D gene. Trimming stripped 2 bases from V and 8 bases from J, with 18 bases between. The CDR3 is made up of 15 amino acids. Per germline, CDR1 SGHTA and CDR2 FQGNSA. The CDR3 DNA reads as TGTGCCAGCAGCTTAAGAGGGAGGGAGGACGAGGGCTACACCTTC. Translation gives CASSLRGREDEGYTF.

The chain couples TRBV10-3 to TRBJ1-5, with no clear D. Germline V gene data show CDR1 as ENHRY and CDR2 as SYGVKD. The CDR3 is made up of 12 amino acids. V gave up 5 bases and J gave up 4 bases, with 6 bases separating them. CDR3 amino acids: CAISPGNQPQHF. CDR3 DNA: TGTGCCATCAGTCCCGGGAATCAGCCCCAGCATTTT.